This T cell receptor beta chain emerged from a study of shared clonotypes between healthy human individuals. Overall study findings and caveats: Limited genetic and exposure-history diversity came from having few donors.

Germline lookup yields CDR1 MDHEN and CDR2 SYDVKM. The CDR3 runs to 12 residues. Trimming removed 7 bases from V and 6 bases from J, with 11 bases in between. TCRdb keeps only in-frame clones here, not all; method: immunoSEQ multiplex PCR. The sample lists about 490,000 clones; around 79% were seen once. This clone showed up just once. The target antigen is unknown. V usage is TRBV28 and J usage is TRBJ2-3; no firm D call. What was sequenced was PBMCs. The source of this sequence is a woman aged 35 to 49 in good health. Some clones in this sample may be carry-over from other donors' samples. The CDR3 region is CASKDSRDTQYF. CDR3 coding DNA: TGTGCCAGCAAGGATAGTCGGGATACGCAGTATTTT.